Presented here are 2 T cell receptor beta chains from one specimen sequenced in a study of blood T cells in healthy people across ages. Alongside a J-beta primer mix, a sample-barcoded 5' primer served in a second PCR lasting about 7 to 12 cycles. TCRdb re-called the 5' RACE reads through MiXCR, storing one row per CDR3 protein. Of about 1 million distinct CDR3 sequences detected, approximately 26% appear once; the ten largest clones hold around 0.75%. This same sample was also taken into another study, of T cells of mothers and their children.

Specimen: blood. Receptors originate from a girl aged 2 to 10 in good health.

This clonotype was seen only once. V gene TRBV2 combines with J gene TRBJ2-1; 8 bases are a match to TRBD1. The better agreement between TRBJ2-7 and the DNA end casts doubt on the J call. CDR1 and CDR2 (germline): SNHLY, FYNNEI. The CDR3 runs to 15 residues. Here the CDR3 reads CASMIVDRGTYEQYF. The CDR3 coding sequence is TGTGCCAGCATGATCGTAGACAGGGGAACCTACGAGCAGTACTTC.

The rearrangement joins TRBV29-1 to TRBJ2-2, with 7 nucleotides matching TRBD1. J lost 5 bases, V lost 7 bases, and 10 bases had no gene match. Germline-derived CDR1 and CDR2 are SQVTM and ANQGSEA. The CDR3 length is 14 residues. Here the CDR3 reads CSAVTGIETGELFF. DNA of the CDR3: TGCAGCGCTGTGACAGGGATAGAAACCGGGGAGCTGTTTTTT.